A selection of T cell receptor beta chains follows, all from one sample in a study of spatial heterogeneity in lung cancer. TCRdb fed the 5' RACE reads into MiXCR, producing one record per CDR3 protein. This sample carries just over 70,000 distinct CDR3 sequences, less than 9.5% of them seen once, and the ten largest clones take more than 1.5%. Material: PBMCs, obtained at follow-up. The receptors come from a female donor with early-stage non-small cell lung cancer. Each CDR3 is given with its conserved first and last residue. A D gene is named only where the DNA matches it firmly. For some rows the clone size is stated as once, few or many, or as a class when expanded; others skip it.

TRBJ1-4 . many TRBV7-9 TGTGCCAGCAGCCGTTCGGAGGAGGTCTTGGGAAAACTGTTTTTT CASSRSEEVLGKLFF
TRBJ2-1 TRBD2 few TRBV12-3/TRBV12-4 TGTGCCAGCAGCCGATCTCCTACTAGCGAGACCTACAATGAGCAGTTCTTC CASSRSPTSETYNEQFF
TRBJ2-5 . many TRBV5-1 TGCGCCAGCAGCCCTAGGTTCGGAGAGACCCAGTACTTC CASSPRFGETQYF
TRBJ1-2 . few TRBV7-2 TGTGCCAGCAGCAATCACAGCGGCGTCTATGGCTACACCTTC CASSNHSGVYGYTF
TRBJ2-2 . many TRBV16 TGTGCCAGCAGCCAACGAGACGCGGGGCAGCTGTTTTTT CASSQRDAGQLFF
TRBJ2-1 TRBD2 few TRBV9 TGTGCCAGCAGCGTAGGAAGACTAGCGGGTTACAATGAGCAGTTCTTC CASSVGRLAGYNEQFF
TRBJ2-3 TRBD2 . TRBV5-1 TGCGCCAGCAGCACCGGGACTAGCGCCACAGATACGCAGTATTTT CASSTGTSATDTQYF
TRBJ2-1 . many TRBV10-3 TGTGCCATCAGTGAGTCGGAATCCTACAATGAGCAGTTCTTC CAISESESYNEQFF
TRBJ2-1 TRBD2 many TRBV27 TGTGCCAGCAGTCGCGGACTAGCTGGGTTCCCTGAGCAGTTCTTC CASSRGLAGFPEQFF
TRBJ2-1 . many TRBV14 TGTGCCAGCAGCCTTCGGGGGGCGGGGTACAATGAGCAGTTCTTC CASSLRGAGYNEQFF
TRBJ1-6 . few TRBV9 TGTGCCAGCAGCGTATCACCCGTCCTATATAATTCACCCCTCCACTTT CASSVSPVLYNSPLHF
TRBJ1-1 TRBD1 few TRBV28 TGTGCCAGCAGTGGACAGGGTGAAGCTTTCTTT CASSGQGEAFF
TRBJ2-7 . many TRBV7-9 TGTGCCAGCAGCTTAGCTGCGGATTACGAGCAGTACTTC CASSLAADYEQYF
TRBJ2-3 TRBD2 . TRBV24-1 TGTGCCACCAGGGGTGGGGGGACTAGCGGATCCACAGATACGCAGTATTTT CATRGGGTSGSTDTQYF
TRBJ1-1 . many TRBV10-3 TGTGCCATCAGTCGTGTCGACACTGAAGCTTTCTTT CAISRVDTEAFF
TRBJ2-5 . many TRBV7-3 TGTGCCAGCAGCATGGACAGTTCCATCGGAGGAACCCAGTACTTC CASSMDSSIGGTQYF
TRBJ1-1 . many TRBV10-1 TGCGCCAGCAGTGAGGGACCGGTTGAGAGCACTGAAGCTTTCTTT CASSEGPVESTEAFF
TRBJ2-5 . many TRBV20-1 TGCAGTGCTCTTGGCGGAGAAGAGACCCAGTACTTC CSALGGEETQYF
TRBJ2-3 . many TRBV12-3/TRBV12-4 TGTGCCAGCAGTCCCGGAAGCTGGTTATCGGGCACAGATACGCAGTATTTT CASSPGSWLSGTDTQYF
TRBJ2-2 . many TRBV27 TGTGCCAGCAGCCAACTAGTTGCCGGGGAGCTGTTTTTT CASSQLVAGELFF
TRBJ2-7 TRBD2 many TRBV29-1 TGCAGCGTTGAAAGACTAGCGGGAGCTGACGAGCAGTACTTC CSVERLAGADEQYF
TRBJ1-2 . few TRBV5-1 TGCGCCAGCAGCTTGAGTGACAGTAACTATGGCTACACCTTC CASSLSDSNYGYTF
TRBJ2-5 . many TRBV11-2 TGTGCCAGCAGCTTAGCCGGGACACTCCCAGAGACCCAGTACTTC CASSLAGTLPETQYF
TRBJ2-1 . many TRBV7-8 TGTGCCAGCAGCTTAGGGCAGGGCTACAATGAGCAGTTCTTC CASSLGQGYNEQFF
TRBJ1-1 . many TRBV12-3/TRBV12-4 TGTGCCAGCGCTAGAAGGGGCACTGAAGCTTTCTTT CASARRGTEAFF
TRBJ2-2 . few TRBV19 TGTGCCAGTAGTCAGAGGGGAACTGCCGGGGAGCTGTTTTTT CASSQRGTAGELFF
TRBJ2-1 . many TRBV5-1 TGCGCCAGCAGCTATTCTTACGAAAACAATGAGCAGTTCTTC CASSYSYENNEQFF
TRBJ1-5 TRBD1 few TRBV10-3 TGTGCCACCGGGACAGGAGTAAGCAATCAGCCCCAGCATTTT CATGTGVSNQPQHF
TRBJ2-3 . many TRBV19 TGTGCCAGTAGTATAGGTAACTACCCGCAGAGAGATACGCAGTATTTT CASSIGNYPQRDTQYF
TRBJ1-1 . . TRBV11-3 TGTGCCAGCAGCCTGGTGGGGAGGGACACTGAAGCTTTCTTT CASSLVGRDTEAFF
TRBJ2-3 TRBD2 few TRBV10-3 TGTGCCATCAGCCCCGGGACTAGCGGGAGGACAGATACGCAGTATTTT CAISPGTSGRTDTQYF
TRBJ2-1 . many TRBV7-2 TGTGCCAGCAGCCCGGTCGATAATGAGCAGTTCTTC CASSPVDNEQFF
TRBJ2-4 TRBD2 many TRBV12-3/TRBV12-4 TGTGCCAGCACCGAAACTAGCGGGCAAAACATTCAGTACTTC CASTETSGQNIQYF
TRBJ2-3 . few TRBV11-2 TGTGCCAGCAGCTTCAGATCGCGGGGAACAGATACGCAGTATTTT CASSFRSRGTDTQYF
TRBJ2-2 . many TRBV20-1 TGCAGTGCTAGATTTCCACGGGCGGGATCCGGGGAGCTGTTTTTT CSARFPRAGSGELFF
TRBJ2-3 TRBD2 . TRBV12-3/TRBV12-4 TGTGCCAGCAGTTTTGCCCTAGCGGGAATGAACACAGATACGCAGTATTTT CASSFALAGMNTDTQYF
TRBJ1-4 TRBD1 few TRBV12-3/TRBV12-4 TGTGCCAGCAGGGACAGGACAACTAATGAAAAACTGTTTTTT CASRDRTTNEKLFF
TRBJ2-2 TRBD2 . TRBV7-3 TGTGCCAGCAGCTTTCTAGCGGGAGGTGGCGGGGAGCTGTTTTTT CASSFLAGGGGELFF
TRBJ1-2 . few TRBV29-1 TGCAGCGTTGACCCCCCGACAGAAGATGGCTACACCTTC CSVDPPTEDGYTF
TRBJ2-3 TRBD2 . TRBV6-6 TGTGCCAGCACCCAGGCGGGGGTCACCTTCACAGATACGCAGTATTTT CASTQAGVTFTDTQYF
TRBJ2-5 . many TRBV7-9 TGTGCCAGCAGCCCACCAGATCTGGGACGAGAGACCCAGTACTTC CASSPPDLGRETQYF
TRBJ2-5 . many TRBV7-9 TGTGCCAGCAGCTTAGTGGATGGGGAGGAGACCCAGTACTTC CASSLVDGEETQYF
TRBJ2-7 TRBD2 many TRBV10-3 TGTGCCATCAGTGACGGGACTAGCTACGAGCAGTACTTC CAISDGTSYEQYF
TRBJ1-1 TRBD1 few TRBV10-2 TGCGCCACCAGAGGGGGCATCATGAACACTGAAGCTTTCTTT CATRGGIMNTEAFF
TRBJ2-1 TRBD1 many TRBV19 TGTGCCAGCCGGGACAGGTTGAATGAGCAGTTCTTC CASRDRLNEQFF
TRBJ2-3 . few TRBV6-5 TGTGCCAGCAGTTACTCGAGTGTTGGCAGGCTGGGATCAGATACGCAGTATTTT CASSYSSVGRLGSDTQYF
TRBJ2-7 TRBD1 . TRBV18 TGTGCCAGCTCACCTCAGACAGGGGGGACCAACGAGCAGTACTTC CASSPQTGGTNEQYF
TRBJ2-7 . few TRBV20-1 TGCAGTGCTTATGGACTGTCCTACGAGCAGTACTTC CSAYGLSYEQYF
TRBJ1-3 . many TRBV7-2 TGTGCCAGCAGCTTAGCGGGCAGGGCCTCTGGAAACACCATATATTTT CASSLAGRASGNTIYF
TRBJ2-1 . few TRBV7-6 TGTGCCAGCAGCTTTACAGGGTTACAGGAGCAGTTCTTC CASSFTGLQEQFF
TRBJ1-2 . many TRBV6-2/TRBV6-3 TGTGCCAGCAGCGCTGGCGGCGGGGGAGGTGGCTACACCTTC CASSAGGGGGGYTF
TRBJ1-1 TRBD1 many TRBV7-3 TGTGCCAGCAGCGCCACAGGGGGCGCTGAAGCTTTCTTT CASSATGGAEAFF
TRBJ2-3 TRBD2 . TRBV5-1 TGCGCCAGCAGCTTGCGAGCGGGAGCGGACACAGATACGCAGTATTTT CASSLRAGADTDTQYF
TRBJ1-1 TRBD1 many TRBV7-8 TGTGCCAGCAGCAAATACAGGGGGATGAACACTGAAGCTTTCTTT CASSKYRGMNTEAFF
TRBJ2-1 . many TRBV19 TGTGCCAGTAGCGTCGGGAGATTAAATGAGCAGTTCTTC CASSVGRLNEQFF
TRBJ1-2 . many TRBV6-1 TGTGCCAGCAGTGACCAAACGACGAACTATGGCTACACCTTC CASSDQTTNYGYTF
TRBJ2-2 . many TRBV5-1 TGCGCCAGCAGAGGGGTAATCAACACCGGGGAGCTGTTTTTT CASRGVINTGELFF